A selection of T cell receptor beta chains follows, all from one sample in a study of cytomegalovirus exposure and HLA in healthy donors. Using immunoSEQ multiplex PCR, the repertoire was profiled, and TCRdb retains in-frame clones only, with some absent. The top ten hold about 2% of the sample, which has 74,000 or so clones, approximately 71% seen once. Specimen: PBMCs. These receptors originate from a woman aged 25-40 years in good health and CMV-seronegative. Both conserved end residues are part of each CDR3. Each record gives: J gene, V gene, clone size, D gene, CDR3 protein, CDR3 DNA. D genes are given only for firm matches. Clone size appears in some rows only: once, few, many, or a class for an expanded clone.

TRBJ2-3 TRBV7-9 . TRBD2 CASSLGLAGDTQYF TGTGCCAGCAGCCTCGGACTAGCGGGGGATACGCAGTATTTT
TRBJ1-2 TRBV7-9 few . CASSLVGGNYGYTF TGTGCCAGCAGCTTAGTTGGCGGAAACTATGGCTACACCTTC
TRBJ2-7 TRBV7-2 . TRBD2 CASSRAGGGGGEQYF TGTGCCAGCAGCAGGGCCGGCGGGGGGGGAGGGGAGCAGTACTTC
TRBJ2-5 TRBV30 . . CAWSVARQETQYF TGTGCCTGGAGTGTAGCACGTCAAGAGACCCAGTACTTC
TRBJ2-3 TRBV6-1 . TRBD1 CASGDRGPTDTQYF TGTGCCAGCGGGGACAGGGGACCCACAGATACGCAGTATTTT
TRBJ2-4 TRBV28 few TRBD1 CASSSRQGWDIQYF TGTGCCAGCAGTTCACGACAGGGCTGGGACATTCAGTACTTC
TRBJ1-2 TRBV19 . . CASSPQEGWGGYTF TGTGCCAGTAGTCCCCAGGAGGGGTGGGGTGGCTACACCTTC
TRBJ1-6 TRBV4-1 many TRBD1 CASSHTGDSNSPLHF TGCGCCAGCAGCCACACAGGGGACTCGAATTCACCCCTCCACTTT
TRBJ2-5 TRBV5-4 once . CASSFRGEETQYF TGTGCCAGCAGCTTTCGGGGAGAAGAGACCCAGTACTTC
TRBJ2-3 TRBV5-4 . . CASSLAIGDFTDTQYF TGTGCCAGCAGCTTGGCCATTGGGGACTTCACAGATACGCAGTATTTT
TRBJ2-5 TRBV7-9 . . CASSFQVNQETQYF TGTGCCAGCAGCTTTCAGGTTAACCAAGAGACCCAGTACTTC
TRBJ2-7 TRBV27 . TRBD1 CASSLPHAGTAPTKYF TGTGCCAGCAGTCTACCCCACGCCGGGACAGCCCCGACAAAGTACTTC
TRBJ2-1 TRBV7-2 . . CASSLGGLGEQFF TGTGCCAGCAGCTTAGGGGGACTCGGTGAGCAGTTCTTC
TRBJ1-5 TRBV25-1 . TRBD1 CASSGTGGDQPQHF TGTGCCAGCAGTGGGACAGGGGGCGATCAGCCCCAGCATTTT
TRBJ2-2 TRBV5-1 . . CASSFGEANTGELFF TGCGCCAGCAGCTTCGGAGAAGCGAACACCGGGGAGCTGTTTTTT
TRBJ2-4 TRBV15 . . CATSRDLERLAKNIQYF TGTGCCACCAGCAGAGATCTAGAACGACTAGCCAAAAACATTCAGTACTTC
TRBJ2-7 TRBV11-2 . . CASSFGVRVYEQYF TGTGCCAGCAGCTTTGGCGTCAGGGTTTACGAGCAGTACTTC
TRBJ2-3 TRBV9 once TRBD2 CASSAGVSGASTDTQYF TGTGCCAGCAGCGCCGGGGTGAGCGGGGCTAGCACAGATACGCAGTATTTT
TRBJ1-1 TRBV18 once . CASSRYLTGGEGTEAFF TGTGCCAGCTCACGATATCTCACGGGGGGCGAGGGCACTGAAGCTTTCTTT
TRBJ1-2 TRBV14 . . CASSQQGPSNYGYTF TGTGCCAGCAGCCAACAGGGGCCATCTAACTATGGCTACACCTTC
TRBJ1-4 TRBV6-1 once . CASSEEGGPNEKLFF TGTGCCAGCAGTGAAGAGGGGGGGCCTAATGAAAAACTGTTTTTT
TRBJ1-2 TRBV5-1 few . CASSLRYRVDGYGYTF TGCGCCAGCAGCTTGCGTTACAGGGTAGACGGCTATGGCTACACCTTC
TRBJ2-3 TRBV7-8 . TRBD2 CASSGTITDTQYF TGTGCCAGCTCCGGGACTATAACAGATACGCAGTATTTT
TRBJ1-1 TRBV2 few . CASSRGRGTEAFF TGTGCCAGCAGTCGGGGAAGAGGGACTGAAGCTTTCTTT
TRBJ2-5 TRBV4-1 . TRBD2 CASSQGTAGGHETQYF TGTGCCAGCAGCCAAGGCACGGCGGGGGGGCACGAGACCCAGTACTTC
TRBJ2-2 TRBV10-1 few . CASSEPPPGRTGELFF TGCGCCAGCAGTGAGCCGCCCCCAGGGCGGACCGGGGAGCTGTTTTTT
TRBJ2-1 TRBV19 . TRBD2 CASIRTSGSYNEQFF TGTGCCAGTATCAGGACTAGCGGGTCCTACAATGAGCAGTTCTTC
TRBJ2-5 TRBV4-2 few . CASSPPSAQETQYF TGTGCCAGCAGCCCTCCTAGCGCCCAAGAGACCCAGTACTTC